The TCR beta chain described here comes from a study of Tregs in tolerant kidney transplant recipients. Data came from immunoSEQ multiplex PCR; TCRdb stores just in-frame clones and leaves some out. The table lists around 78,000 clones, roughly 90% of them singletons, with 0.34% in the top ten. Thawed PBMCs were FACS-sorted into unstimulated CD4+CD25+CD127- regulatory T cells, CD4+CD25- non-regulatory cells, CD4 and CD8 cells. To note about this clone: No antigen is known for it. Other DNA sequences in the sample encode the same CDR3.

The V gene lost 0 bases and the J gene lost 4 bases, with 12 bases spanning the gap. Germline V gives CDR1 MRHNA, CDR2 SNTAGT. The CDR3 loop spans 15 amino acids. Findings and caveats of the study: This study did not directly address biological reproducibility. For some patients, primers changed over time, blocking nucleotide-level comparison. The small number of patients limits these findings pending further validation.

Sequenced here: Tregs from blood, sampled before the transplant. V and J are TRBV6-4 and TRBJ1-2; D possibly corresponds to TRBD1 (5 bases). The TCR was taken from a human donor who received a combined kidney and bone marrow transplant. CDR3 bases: TGTGCCAGCAGTGACTCAAGGGGTCGAGTCTATGGCTACACCTTC. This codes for CASSDSRGRVYGYTF.